One and the same sample provided the 5 T cell receptor beta chains below, sequenced in a study of early T cells in non-severe SARS-CoV-2 infection. TCRdb independently ran MiXCR on the 5' RACE reads; one entry per CDR3 protein. The sample yields nearly 110,000 distinct CDR3 sequences, around 10% seen once. Material for sequencing was whole blood. The receptors were sampled from an adult who was a healthcare worker with PCR-confirmed SARS-CoV-2 infection or an uninfected control (not recorded which).

The genes are TRBV6-6 and TRBJ2-7, with 7 bases aligning to TRBD2. V lost 9 bases to trimming and J lost 2 bases; unmatched junction nucleotides: 4. The length of the CDR3 is 12 residues. Germline values: CDR1 MNHNY, CDR2 SVGAGI (reference sequence). The CDR3 here is CARLAGAYEQYF. CDR3 nucleotide sequence: TGTGCCAGATTAGCGGGCGCCTACGAGCAGTACTTC.

The chain combines TRBV12-3 or TRBV12-4 with TRBJ2-5, with a tentative D call TRBD2 (5 bases). The CDR3 is 13 residues long. The V end was cut by 3 bases, the J end by 4 bases, with 9 bases between. CDR3 amino acids: CASSFASTETQYF. CDR3 nucleotide sequence: TGTGCCAGCAGTTTTGCTAGCACAGAGACCCAGTACTTC.

The rearrangement links TRBV29-1 to TRBJ2-1; D possibly corresponds to TRBD1 (6 bases). V lost 7 bases, J lost 0 bases, and 10 bases lay in between. Germline CDR1 is SQVTM and CDR2 is ANQGSEA. The CDR3 runs 13 residues. CDR3 sequence reads: CSGLTGSYNEQFF. Here the CDR3 DNA reads TGCAGCGGACTGACAGGCTCCTACAATGAGCAGTTCTTC.

This clonotype was found many times. V gene TRBV9 combines with J gene TRBJ1-6, with D uncertain. The V end was cut by 0 bases, the J end by 7 bases, with 11 bases between. CDR1 is SGDLS, CDR2 YYNGEE, per germline. The CDR3 length is 15 residues. Here the CDR3 DNA reads TGTGCCAGCAGCGTAGAGACAAGCTGGAATTCACCCCTCCACTTT. Translating gives CASSVETSWNSPLHF.

This clonotype was seen at least ten times. The chain couples TRBV20-1 to TRBJ1-1; 7 bases map to TRBD1. Germline loops: CDR1 DFQATT, CDR2 SNEGSKA (reference sequence). The CDR3 runs to 14 residues. DNA for the CDR3: TGCATGCCGAAACAGGGGCCGACCTCCACTGAAGCTTTCTTT. The encoded protein is CMPKQGPTSTEAFF.